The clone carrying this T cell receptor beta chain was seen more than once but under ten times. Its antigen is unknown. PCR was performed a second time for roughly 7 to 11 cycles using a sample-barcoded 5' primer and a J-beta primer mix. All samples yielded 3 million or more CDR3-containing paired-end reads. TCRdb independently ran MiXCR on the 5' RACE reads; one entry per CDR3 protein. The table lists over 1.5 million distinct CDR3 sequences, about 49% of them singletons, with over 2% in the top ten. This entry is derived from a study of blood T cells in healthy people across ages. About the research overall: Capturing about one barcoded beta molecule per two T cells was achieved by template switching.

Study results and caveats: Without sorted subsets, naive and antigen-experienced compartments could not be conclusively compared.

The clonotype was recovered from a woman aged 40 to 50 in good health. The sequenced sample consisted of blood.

The chain's CDR3 is CASSPKTGGEQFF. CDR3 nucleotides: TGTGCCAGCTCACCCAAAACGGGAGGTGAGCAGTTCTTC. This chain links TRBV18 with TRBJ2-1; 7 bases match TRBD2. V dropped 3 bases and J dropped 9; count of bases not matched to a gene: 5. The germline gives CDR1 KGHSH, CDR2 LQKENI. The CDR3 is made up of 13 amino acids.